These 27 T cell receptor beta chains originate from one sample sequenced in a study of cytomegalovirus exposure and HLA in healthy donors. PCR amplification relied on 60 Vbeta primers (plus 13 Jbeta primers). Profiling relied on immunoSEQ multiplex PCR, and the TCRdb table lists in-frame clones only, not all of them. The sample yields some 150,000 clones, over 60% seen once. The sequenced material came from PBMCs. Receptors originate from a woman in her 30s in good health and CMV-seronegative.

This clone showed up just a few times. This chain joins TRBV9 and TRBJ1-3; no definite D call. CDR1 is SGDLS and CDR2 is YYNGEE in the germline V gene. The CDR3 consists of 17 residues. Trimming cost V 0 bases and J 2 bases, with 15 bases left between them. CDR3: CASSVDVGMSPGNTIYF. DNA for the CDR3: TGTGCCAGCAGCGTAGATGTCGGGATGAGCCCTGGAAACACCATATATTTT.

This chain uses TRBV4-3 with TRBJ2-5; TRBD1 aligns across 7 bases. TRBJ2-7 matches the DNA end more closely, so the J call is doubtful. The CDR3 is 15 amino acids. Germline V gene sequence: CDR1 LGHNA, CDR2 YSLEER. CDR3 loop: CASSQVASQGDEQYF. The CDR3 coding sequence is TGCGCCAGCAGCCAAGTTGCATCCCAGGGGGACGAGCAGTACTTC.

The chain combines TRBV6-1 with TRBJ1-2, with 7 bases matching TRBD1. The ends lost 3 bases at V and 3 bases at J; junction bases unmatched: 1. From germline, CDR1 is MNHNS and CDR2 SASEGT. The CDR3 is 13 amino acids. In DNA, the CDR3 is TGTGCCAGCAGTGACAGGGGGGACTATGGCTACACCTTC. Its protein is CASSDRGDYGYTF.

This clone has a single count. The chain is built from TRBV25-1 and TRBJ2-7; 7 bases match TRBD1. V was clipped by 1 base and J by 4 bases; unmatched bases: 7. Germline CDR1 is MGHDK and CDR2 is SYGVNS. CDR3 length: 15 amino acids. The CDR3 region is CASSESGTVGYEQYF. The CDR3 nucleotides read TGTGCCAGCAGTGAATCTGGGACAGTGGGTTACGAGCAGTACTTC.

This clone has just a few counts. CDR3 coding DNA: TGTGCCAGCAGCCAAGCAAACGGTTACGAGCAGTACTTC. This translates into CASSQANGYEQYF. The chain employs TRBV4-2 and TRBJ2-7; D gene uncertain. CDR1 is LGHNA, CDR2 YNFKEQ, per germline. V lost 1 base and J 4 bases, leaving 8 bases between the germline ends. The CDR3 is 13 amino acids.

This rearrangement joins TRBV15 to TRBJ2-7, with D possibly TRBD2 on 5 matching bases. V shed 0 bases and J shed 8 bases, with 14 bases lying between them. The CDR3 is 14 residues long. Germline V lookup: CDR1 LNHNV, CDR2 YYDKDF (reference sequence). The CDR3, as DNA: TGTGCCACCAGCAGAGATGGGATCGTCGGGAAGCAGTACTTC. It specifies CATSRDGIVGKQYF.

The chain recombines TRBV28 with TRBJ1-6, with D perhaps matching TRBD1 (5 bases). Germline V gene lookup returns CDR1 MDHEN and CDR2 SYDVKM. V lost 7 bases and J lost 8, with 12 bases in between. The CDR3 sequence is 13 residues long. The CDR3, as DNA: TGTGCCAGCATGCGGGGGAACGATTCACCCCTCCACTTT. This codes for CASMRGNDSPLHF.

This clone was seen only a few times. The chain uses TRBV5-4 and TRBJ1-2; 10 nucleotides match TRBD1. The trim removed 4 bases at V and 6 bases at J, leaving 9 bases unmatched. Germline assignment: CDR1 SGHNT and CDR2 YYREEE (reference sequence). The CDR3 has 15 amino acids. Here the CDR3 reads CASSAPLDRGHGYTF. The CDR3 coding sequence is TGTGCCAGCAGCGCCCCTCTAGACAGGGGGCATGGCTACACCTTC.

This clone was recorded a few times. V and J are TRBV28 and TRBJ1-4; 11 bases are shared with TRBD1. The CDR3 is 16 amino acids. Trimming at V came to 4 bases and at J to 7 bases, leaving 8 bases not matched to a gene. The germline V gene has CDR1 MDHEN and CDR2 SYDVKM. DNA for the CDR3: TGTGCCAGCAGTTCTTCTGGACAGGGGGCGAGTGAAAAACTGTTTTTT. The encoded protein is CASSSSGQGASEKLFF. The full variable domain, in which reference TRBV28 and TRBJ1-4 provide the parts outside the CDR3, is DVKVTQSSRYLVKRTGEKVFLECVQDMDHENMFWYRQDPGLGLRLIYFSYDVKMKEKGDIPEGYSVSREKKERFSLILESASTNQTSMYLCASSSSGQGASEKLFFGSGTQLSVL.

This clone has more than one count but fewer than ten. The chain couples TRBV5-6 to TRBJ2-5, with TRBD2 identical over 8 bases. V shed 2 bases, J shed 5 bases, and the junction held 8 bases outside the gene matches. Germline loops: CDR1 SGHDT, CDR2 YYEEEE. The CDR3 has 15 amino acids. This CDR3 is CASSFSAGGSETQYF. For the CDR3, the DNA is TGTGCCAGCAGCTTTAGCGCGGGAGGTTCCGAGACCCAGTACTTC.

J is TRBJ2-1 and V is TRBV15, with a tentative D call TRBD1 (6 bases). V gave up 3 bases and J gave up 7 bases, with 13 bases separating them. Germline V gene data show CDR1 as LNHNV and CDR2 as YYDKDF (reference sequence). This CDR3 is 14 amino acids long. This CDR3 reads CATSRPDSGNEQFF. The CDR3 coding sequence is TGTGCCACCAGCAGGCCGGACAGTGGTAATGAGCAGTTCTTC. Supplemented by reference TRBV15 and TRBJ2-1, the full variable domain reads DAMVIQNPRYQVTQFGKPVTLSCSQTLNHNVMYWYQQKSSQAPKLLFHYYDKDFNNEADTPDNFQSRRPNTSFCFLDIRSPGLGDTAMYLCATSRPDSGNEQFFGPGTRLTVL.

V is TRBV5-1 and J is TRBJ2-3, with 7 nucleotides matching TRBD1. With V trimmed by 4 bases and J by 0 bases, 2 bases remained unmatched. This CDR3 is built from 14 residues. From germline, CDR1 is SGHRS and CDR2 YFSETQ. CDR3 nucleotide sequence: TGCGCCAGCAGCATGACAGGGAGCACAGATACGCAGTATTTT. Protein sequence: CASSMTGSTDTQYF.

The rearrangement links TRBV27 to TRBJ2-3; 7 bases are shared with TRBD2. The V gene end was trimmed by 6 bases and the J gene end by 5 bases; junction bases not matched to a gene: 11. CDR1 and CDR2 from the germline V gene are MNHEY and SMNVEV (reference sequence). The length of the CDR3 is 15 residues. CDR3 sequence (DNA): TGTGCCAGCAGCCTAGCCGGACTAGGTCTAGATACGCAGTATTTT. Amino acids: CASSLAGLGLDTQYF.

V usage is TRBV5-4 and J usage is TRBJ2-3; D is perhaps TRBD1 (5 bases). Trimming took off 2 bases at V and 2 bases at J, with 18 bases between the two ends. This CDR3 is 17 amino acids long. Germline V gene lookup returns CDR1 SGHNT and CDR2 YYREEE (reference sequence). CDR3 residues: CASSLGLRQPNTDTQYF. CDR3 DNA sequence: TGTGCCAGCAGCTTAGGGCTTCGACAGCCTAACACAGATACGCAGTATTTT.

This clone was counted only a few times. The chain uses TRBV4-3 and TRBJ1-4, with D perhaps matching TRBD1 (5 bases). V was clipped by 4 bases and J by 5 bases, with 14 bases between them. This CDR3 is built from 15 residues. Germline CDR1 LGHNA, CDR2 YSLEER. CDR3 coding DNA: TGCGCCAGCAGCCTACAGGTACGGCGGAATGAAAAACTGTTTTTT. Protein product: CASSLQVRRNEKLFF.

This sequence joins TRBV19 and TRBJ2-1; D might be TRBD1 (6 bases). V dropped 8 bases and J dropped 8 bases, with 25 bases sitting between them. The CDR3 extends over 16 amino acids. Germline lookup yields CDR1 LNHDA and CDR2 SQIVND (reference sequence). CDR3 nucleotides: TGTGCCAGTCATCAGGGGCGGGCGAGAGAGGGTCATGAGCAGTTCTTC. It specifies CASHQGRAREGHEQFF.

V gene TRBV28 combines with J gene TRBJ2-3; 7 nucleotides line up with TRBD1. This CDR3 has 15 amino acids. V was clipped by 5 bases and J by 6 bases; unmatched bases: 11. Germline V CDR1 and CDR2: MDHEN, SYDVKM. The CDR3 here is CASSPDRVIGDTQYF. The CDR3, as DNA: TGTGCCAGCAGTCCTGACAGGGTTATTGGGGATACGCAGTATTTT.

V and J are TRBV5-6 and TRBJ2-5; D is perhaps TRBD2 (6 bases). Germline V gives CDR1 SGHDT, CDR2 YYEEEE. The CDR3 contains 17 residues. V was cut by 0 bases and J by 4 bases, with 19 bases left in between. This CDR3 reads CASSLDFGGSKAETQYF. The CDR3 DNA follows: TGTGCCAGCAGCTTGGATTTCGGAGGGTCGAAAGCAGAGACCCAGTACTTC.

This clone appeared a few times. V gene TRBV5-4 combines with J gene TRBJ2-5; 7 bases match TRBD1. CDR1 and CDR2 (germline): SGHNT, YYREEE (reference sequence). CDR3 length: 15 residues. V shed 4 bases, J shed 1 base, and the junction held 7 bases outside the gene matches. CDR3 in amino acids: CASSIGTESQETQYF. As DNA, the CDR3 is TGTGCCAGCAGCATAGGGACAGAGTCCCAAGAGACCCAGTACTTC.

The chain uses TRBV19 and TRBJ2-3, with D perhaps matching TRBD2 (6 bases). The ends were cut back, 6 bases at V and 2 bases at J, with 9 bases in the middle. The CDR3 is 13 residues long. Germline V lookup: CDR1 LNHDA, CDR2 SQIVND (reference sequence). The CDR3 sequence: CASRLATTDTQYF. The CDR3 DNA is TGTGCCAGTAGACTAGCCACCACAGATACGCAGTATTTT. Together with reference TRBV19 and TRBJ2-3, the CDR3 gives the full variable domain: DGGITQSPKYLFRKEGQNVTLSCEQNLNHDAMYWYRQDPGQGLRLIYYSQIVNDFQKGDIAEGYSVSREKKESFPLTVTSAQKNPTAFYLCASRLATTDTQYFGPGTRLTVL.

This chain uses TRBV27 with TRBJ1-1; D gene uncertain. Germline V lookup: CDR1 MNHEY, CDR2 SMNVEV (reference sequence). V was cut by 0 bases and J by 3 bases, with 8 bases left in between. This CDR3 is 14 amino acids long. CDR3 residues: CASSLSWSYTEAFF. The CDR3 nucleotides read TGTGCCAGCAGTTTATCGTGGAGTTACACTGAAGCTTTCTTT.

This clone was picked up one time. CDR3: CASSLELAPDTQYF. In DNA, the CDR3 is TGTGCCAGCAGCTTAGAACTAGCCCCAGATACGCAGTATTTT. The chain uses TRBV7-2 and TRBJ2-3, with D possibly matching TRBD2 (6 bases). The CDR3 totals 14 residues. V was trimmed by 1 base and J by 4 bases, leaving 9 bases between them. Germline CDR1 reads SGHTA; CDR2 reads FQGNSA.

The gene calls are TRBV27 and TRBJ2-7, with unresolved D. This CDR3 region has 14 residues. Trimming cost V 3 bases and J 3 bases, with 12 bases left between them. Per the germline V gene, CDR1 is MNHEY and CDR2 is SMNVEV (reference sequence). The CDR3 protein is CASSFKKVDYEQYF. As DNA, the CDR3 is TGTGCCAGCAGTTTTAAAAAAGTAGACTACGAGCAGTACTTC.

The CDR3 here is CASSLAGGWNTGELFF. The CDR3 DNA reads as TGCGCCAGCAGCTTGGCGGGAGGGTGGAACACCGGGGAGCTGTTTTTT. This sequence joins TRBV5-1 and TRBJ2-2, with 8 bases matching TRBD2. The CDR3 runs to 16 residues. Germline CDR1 and CDR2: SGHRS and YFSETQ. V lost 0 bases, J lost 1 base, and 2 bases stayed unmatched.

CDR3 nucleotides: TGTGCCTGGAGCCCGGGACACGACGCTTTCTTT. It translates to CAWSPGHDAFF. The chain employs TRBV30 and TRBJ1-1; possibly TRBD1 for D (6 bases). In germline, CDR1 is GTSNPN, CDR2 SVGIG (reference sequence). The length of the CDR3 is 11 residues. The V end was cut by 3 bases, the J end by 11 bases, with 13 bases between.

In this sample, this clone turned up a few times. The gene calls are TRBV10-2 and TRBJ2-1; D not certain. Deletions cut 7 bases from V and 5 bases from J, with 12 bases between. Germline V gives CDR1 WSHSY, CDR2 SAAADI. The CDR3 runs 13 residues. CDR3 in amino acids: CASTLLPDNEQFF. For the CDR3, the DNA is TGCGCCAGCACACTACTACCCGACAATGAGCAGTTCTTC.

This chain joins TRBV18 and TRBJ2-1; 7 bases match TRBD1. This CDR3 has 15 residues. Germline V gives CDR1 KGHSH, CDR2 LQKENI. The J segment lost 6 bases and the V segment lost 6 bases, leaving 11 bases of the junction unmatched. The CDR3, as DNA: TGTGCCAGCTCGTACAACAGGGGTTTCGGCAATGAGCAGTTCTTC. This translates into CASSYNRGFGNEQFF.